Here is one T cell receptor beta chain with its context. The record originates from a study of blood T cell repertoires in COVID-19. Germline CDR1 is MNHEY and CDR2 is SVGAGI. Trimming removed 6 bases from V and 2 bases from J; junction bases left unmatched: 8. The CDR3 runs 15 residues. Repertoires were generated with immunoSEQ multiplex PCR, while TCRdb's copy carries only in-frame clones and drops some. The profile covers around 190,000 clones, with 75% to 85% appearing a single time and 5.5% to 7% taken by the ten largest. The sequenced sample was peripheral blood. V is TRBV6-5 and J is TRBJ2-7; the match to TRBD1 covers 9 bases. The receptor was derived from a woman aged 35 to 49 with COVID-19, enrolled during active disease. CDR3 DNA: TGTGCCAGCAGATCCGGGACAGGGCCCCCCTACGAGCAGTACTTC. Protein product: CASRSGTGPPYEQYF.